The next 26 T cell receptor beta chains were all read from a single sample in a study of blood T cell repertoires in COVID-19. Data came from immunoSEQ multiplex PCR; TCRdb stores just in-frame clones and leaves some out. The sample lists 200,000 to 250,000 clones; roughly 79% were seen once. Sequenced sample: peripheral blood. The receptors shown here come from a woman of 80 years or more with acute or convalescent COVID-19.

The rearrangement links TRBV7-9 to TRBJ2-7; 7 nucleotides match TRBD2. Germline V CDR1 and CDR2: SEHNR, FQNEAQ (reference sequence). With 5 bases clipped from V and 0 bases from J, the junction kept 10 bases outside the gene matches. The CDR3 is 16 residues long. The chain's CDR3 is CASSRGGRESSYEQYF. The CDR3 region has the DNA TGTGCCAGCAGCCGAGGCGGGCGGGAGAGCTCCTACGAGCAGTACTTC.

This chain links TRBV28 with TRBJ1-1; the D gene is possibly TRBD1 (6 bases). V lost 7 bases and J lost 5, with 14 bases in between. The germline V gene encodes CDR1 MDHEN and CDR2 SYDVKM. The CDR3 is 13 residues long. CDR3 coding DNA: TGTGCCAGCATCCTGGGGGCGCGGACTGAAGCTTTCTTT. It translates to CASILGARTEAFF.

This clone was seen more than once but under ten times. The chain combines TRBV19 with TRBJ2-1; 13 bases line up with TRBD2. After removal of 6 bases from V and 4 bases from J, the junction contained 3 bases not matched to a gene. CDR1 LNHDA and CDR2 SQIVND come from the germline V gene (reference sequence). The CDR3 totals 15 residues. CDR3 loop: CASSGLAGEYNEQFF. The DNA of the CDR3 is TGTGCCAGTAGCGGACTAGCGGGGGAGTACAATGAGCAGTTCTTC.

The chain has TRBV5-1 and TRBJ1-4, with 9 positions matching TRBD1. There are 15 residues in the CDR3. Per germline, CDR1 SGHRS and CDR2 YFSETQ. J lost 6 bases, V lost 4 bases, and 7 bases had no gene match. CDR3 residues: CASSSTTGGYEKLFF. CDR3 nucleotide sequence: TGCGCCAGCAGCAGTACGACAGGGGGATATGAAAAACTGTTTTTT.

This chain uses TRBV2 with TRBJ2-5, with 13 bases fitting TRBD2. CDR3 length: 16 amino acids. Germline V gene lookup returns CDR1 SNHLY and CDR2 FYNNEI. After removal of 6 bases from V and 5 bases from J, the junction contained 9 bases not matched to a gene. CDR3 protein: CASSRGLAGAMETQYF. Written as DNA, the CDR3 is TGTGCCAGCAGCCGAGGACTAGCGGGAGCCATGGAGACCCAGTACTTC.

This chain links TRBV20-1 with TRBJ2-7; 13 nucleotides match TRBD2. V lost 3 bases to trimming and J lost 7 bases; unmatched junction nucleotides: 6. Germline loops: CDR1 DFQATT, CDR2 SNEGSKA (reference sequence). The length of the CDR3 is 14 residues. This CDR3 reads CSASPGTSGTEQYF. The CDR3 bases are TGCAGTGCTAGTCCCGGGACTAGCGGGACTGAGCAGTACTTC.

In nucleotides, the CDR3 is TGTGCCAGCATGTCTGGGACAGGGGATAATTCACCCCTCCACTTT. This gives the protein CASMSGTGDNSPLHF. The V and J genes are TRBV25-1 and TRBJ1-6; TRBD1 matches at 10 bases. Per the germline V gene, CDR1 is MGHDK and CDR2 is SYGVNS. The CDR3 length is 15 residues. The trim removed 7 bases at V and 5 bases at J, leaving 5 bases unmatched. Supplemented by reference TRBV25-1 and TRBJ1-6, the full variable domain reads EADIYQTPRYLVIGTGKKITLECSQTMGHDKMYWYQQDPGMELHLIHYSYGVNSTEKGDLSSESTVSRIRTEHFPLTLESARPSHTSQYLCASMSGTGDNSPLHFGNGTRLTVT.

In this sample, this clone turned up once. J is TRBJ2-7 and V is TRBV7-9; 7 nucleotides line up with TRBD1. Germline V gene lookup returns CDR1 SEHNR and CDR2 FQNEAQ (reference sequence). This CDR3 has 13 amino acids. Trimming at V came to 2 bases and at J to 6 bases, leaving 4 bases not matched to a gene. This chain's CDR3 is CASSLRQGSEQYF. The CDR3, as DNA: TGTGCCAGCAGCTTACGACAGGGAAGCGAGCAGTACTTC. The entire variable domain, with the rest obtained from reference TRBV7-9 and TRBJ2-7, is as follows: DTGVSQNPRHKITKRGQNVTFRCDPISEHNRLYWYRQTLGQGPEFLTYFQNEAQLEKSRLLSDRFSAERPKGSFSTLEIQRTEQGDSAMYLCASSLRQGSEQYFGPGTRLTVT.

The chain joins TRBV5-1 to TRBJ2-6, with TRBD1 matching over 8 bases. The germline gives CDR1 SGHRS, CDR2 YFSETQ. This CDR3 region has 17 residues. The J segment lost 1 base and the V segment lost 0 bases, leaving 3 bases of the junction unmatched. In DNA form, the CDR3 reads TGCGCCAGCAGCTTGGGACAGGGGACATCTGGGGCCAACGTCCTGACTTTC. Protein: CASSLGQGTSGANVLTF.

With regard to this clone: The same CDR3 also results from other DNA sequences found in this sample. The rearrangement joins TRBV5-1 to TRBJ2-5, with 8 bases matching TRBD1. V was clipped by 0 bases and J by 4 bases; unmatched bases: 2. Looked up from germline, CDR1 is SGHRS and CDR2 is YFSETQ. The CDR3 sequence is 14 residues long. This chain's CDR3 is CASSLAGGAETQYF. CDR3 bases: TGCGCCAGCAGCTTGGCAGGGGGCGCAGAGACCCAGTACTTC.

The V call is TRBV6-1, the J call TRBJ1-3; weak D call: TRBD1 (5 bases). There are 15 residues in the CDR3. The V gene lost 0 bases and the J gene lost 1 base, with 7 bases spanning the gap. Germline CDR1 and CDR2: MNHNS and SASEGT. The CDR3 here is CASSEAGVSGNTIYF. As DNA, the CDR3 is TGTGCCAGCAGTGAAGCAGGGGTTTCTGGAAACACCATATATTTT.

The CDR3 DNA reads as TGTGCCAGCTCACCTTCCGCAGACAATGAGCAGTTCTTC. This sequence encodes CASSPSADNEQFF. The chain uses TRBV18 and TRBJ2-1; D is undetermined. The germline CDR1 and CDR2 sequences are KGHSH and LQKENI. Deletions cut 3 bases from V and 5 bases from J, with 8 bases between. There are 13 residues in the CDR3.

There are a few counts of this clone. The rearrangement joins TRBV3-1 (or the pseudogene TRBV3-2) to TRBJ1-4, with 7 bases identical to TRBD1. This CDR3 has 15 residues. The germline gives CDR1 LGHDT, CDR2 YNNKEL (reference sequence). The V gene end was trimmed by 5 bases and the J gene end by 8 bases; junction bases not matched to a gene: 11. The CDR3 is CASSLRDRGREKLFF. Here the CDR3 DNA reads TGTGCCAGCAGCTTACGGGACAGAGGCCGGGAAAAACTGTTTTTT.

The gene calls are TRBV5-1 and TRBJ2-7; 8 bases line up with TRBD2. After removal of 5 bases from V and 6 bases from J, the junction contained 13 bases not matched to a gene. Germline CDR1 and CDR2: SGHRS and YFSETQ. The CDR3 runs 15 residues. The CDR3 region is CASSATSVPSLEQYF. The CDR3 DNA reads TGCGCCAGCAGTGCGACTAGCGTCCCGTCGCTCGAGCAGTACTTC.

V gene TRBV3-1 (or the pseudogene TRBV3-2) combines with J gene TRBJ2-7, with D unclear. V was cut by 5 bases and J by 6 bases, with 8 bases left in between. CDR3 size: 11 residues. Germline CDR1 LGHDT, CDR2 YNNKEL (reference sequence). For the CDR3, the DNA is TGTGCCAGCAGCAGCCGGTTCGAGCAGTACTTC. It specifies CASSSRFEQYF.

The chain joins TRBV7-8 to TRBJ1-2; 12 bases fit TRBD1. The germline V gene has CDR1 SGHVS and CDR2 FQNEAQ. This CDR3 has 18 amino acids. Trimming removed 5 bases from V and 4 bases from J; junction bases left unmatched: 14. The CDR3 is CASSRSGTGGVPLYGYTF. The DNA for the CDR3 is TGTGCCAGCAGCCGCTCCGGGACAGGGGGCGTTCCACTCTATGGCTACACCTTC.

As DNA, the CDR3 is TGCGCCAGCAGCGTCCCCGGGACTAGCGGGGTCACAGATACGCAGTATTTT. Translated: CASSVPGTSGVTDTQYF. The rearrangement links TRBV5-1 to TRBJ2-3, with 13 positions matching TRBD2. The CDR3 is 17 residues long. Germline CDR1 and CDR2: SGHRS and YFSETQ. Trimming at V came to 4 bases and at J to 2 bases, leaving 7 bases not matched to a gene.

The V and J genes are TRBV5-6 and TRBJ1-5, with 9 bases fitting TRBD1. The germline gives CDR1 SGHDT, CDR2 YYEEEE. Trimming cost V 4 bases and J 4 bases; bases outside gene matches: 9. The CDR3 length is 16 residues. The CDR3 sequence: CASSASLGQGNQPQHF. The DNA for the CDR3 is TGTGCCAGCAGCGCTTCCCTGGGACAGGGTAATCAGCCCCAGCATTTT.

This clone was counted between two and nine times. The rearrangement links TRBV2 to TRBJ2-1; D might be TRBD2 (6 bases). The germline gives CDR1 SNHLY, CDR2 FYNNEI. There are 16 residues in the CDR3. Trimming pared 3 bases from V and 0 bases from J, leaving 12 bases between. The CDR3 reads CASSDYSGTSYNEQFF. CDR3 bases: TGTGCCAGCAGTGACTATAGCGGAACCTCCTACAATGAGCAGTTCTTC.

This chain joins TRBV3-1 (or the pseudogene TRBV3-2) and TRBJ2-1, with D perhaps TRBD1 (6 bases). Trimming removed 4 bases from V and 6 bases from J, with 19 bases in between. In germline, CDR1 is LGHDT, CDR2 YNNKEL (reference sequence). The CDR3 length is 16 residues. This chain's CDR3 is CASSPEGTPRSNEQFF. DNA for the CDR3: TGTGCCAGCAGCCCAGAGGGGACACCCCGCAGCAATGAGCAGTTCTTC.

The chain is built from TRBV30 and TRBJ1-2; 9 bases match TRBD1. This CDR3 is built from 14 residues. With 1 base clipped from V and 7 bases from J, the junction kept 7 bases outside the gene matches. Germline CDR1 is GTSNPN and CDR2 is SVGIG (reference sequence). CDR3 DNA: TGTGCCTGGAGTGGAGACAGGGGGATCTCTGGCTACACCTTC. Its translation: CAWSGDRGISGYTF.

The chain joins TRBV6-2 or TRBV6-3 to TRBJ2-7; a weak D match, TRBD2 (7 bases). This CDR3 is 14 amino acids long. Germline V gives CDR1 MNHEY, CDR2 SVGEGT. V was shortened by 6 bases and J by 4 bases, with 16 bases between the two germline ends. Here the CDR3 reads CASSRRGAGYEQYF. Here the CDR3 DNA reads TGTGCCAGCAGCCGCCGGGGGGCGGGATACGAGCAGTACTTC.

The chain couples TRBV10-2 to TRBJ1-5; no clear D gene. CDR1 WSHSY and CDR2 SAAADI come from the germline V gene. The ends were cut back, 6 bases at V and 5 bases at J, with 14 bases in the middle. This CDR3 has 14 residues. As DNA, the CDR3 is TGCGCCAGCAGGGAGGGATCGAGGGATCAGCCCCAGCATTTT. It encodes CASREGSRDQPQHF.

The chain employs TRBV18 and TRBJ1-2; TRBD1 is a possible D gene (5 bases). Germline values: CDR1 KGHSH, CDR2 LQKENI. This CDR3 contains 14 residues. Deletions cut 0 bases from V and 7 bases from J, with 12 bases between. The chain's CDR3 is CASSPPSLQGGYTF. The CDR3, as DNA: TGTGCCAGCTCACCACCGTCACTGCAGGGTGGCTACACCTTC.

This chain links TRBV6-5 with TRBJ1-2, with a tentative D call TRBD1 (6 bases). This CDR3 has 13 amino acids. Germline V gene lookup returns CDR1 MNHEY and CDR2 SVGAGI. V was clipped by 8 bases and J by 2 bases, with 12 bases between them. The CDR3 loop reads CASYRQANYGYTF. CDR3 bases: TGTGCCAGCTACCGACAGGCCAACTATGGCTACACCTTC.

V usage is TRBV5-6 and J usage is TRBJ2-7, with 9 bases lining up with TRBD2. The CDR3 contains 15 residues. The J segment lost 6 bases and the V segment lost 4 bases, leaving 11 bases of the junction unmatched. The germline V gene encodes CDR1 SGHDT and CDR2 YYEEEE. CDR3 residues: CASSLAGLARGEQYF. Written as DNA, the CDR3 is TGTGCCAGCAGCCTGGCGGGACTAGCAAGGGGCGAGCAGTACTTC.